These 13 T cell receptor beta chains share one sample of origin, sequenced in a study of cytomegalovirus exposure and HLA in healthy donors. Assay used: immunoSEQ multiplex PCR; TCRdb lists only in-frame clones, some missing. This table has about 58,000 clones, over 85% appearing once. What was sequenced was PBMCs. Receptor source: a man between 18 and 29 years old in good health and CMV-seronegative.

The chain combines TRBV5-1 with TRBJ2-1; 11 positions match TRBD2. In germline, CDR1 is SGHRS, CDR2 YFSETQ. V was clipped by 7 bases and J by 4 bases; unmatched bases: 4. The CDR3 contains 14 residues. The CDR3 loop is CASGRTSGYNEQFF. In DNA, the CDR3 is TGCGCCAGCGGGAGGACTAGCGGGTACAATGAGCAGTTCTTC. Drawing the rest from reference TRBV5-1 and TRBJ2-1, the complete variable domain is KAGVTQTPRYLIKTRGQQVTLSCSPISGHRSVSWYQQTPGQGLQFLFEYFSETQRNKGNFPGRFSGRQFSNSRSEMNVSTLELGDSALYLCASGRTSGYNEQFFGPGTRLTVL.

The chain uses TRBV9 and TRBJ1-4, with D tentatively TRBD1 (6 bases). The germline gives CDR1 SGDLS, CDR2 YYNGEE. CDR3 length equals 15 residues. Trimming shortened V by 3 bases and J by 8 bases, and 17 bases separated the two germline ends. In DNA, the CDR3 is TGTGCCAGCAGCGCGGGTTCAGGGGCGGAAGAAAAACTGTTTTTT. The encoded protein is CASSAGSGAEEKLFF.

The DNA of the CDR3 is TGTGCCAGCAGCTGGAACAGGGAGACCGGAAGGAGCTCCTACGAGCAGTACTTC. The encoded protein is CASSWNRETGRSSYEQYF. The gene calls are TRBV7-8 and TRBJ2-7; D is perhaps TRBD1 (6 bases). Per the germline V gene, CDR1 is SGHVS and CDR2 is FQNEAQ. Trimming took off 4 bases at V and 0 bases at J, with 22 bases between the two ends. The length of the CDR3 is 18 residues.

The V and J genes are TRBV18 and TRBJ2-1; 8 bases align to TRBD2. Looked up from germline, CDR1 is KGHSH and CDR2 is LQKENI. There are 15 residues in the CDR3. Trimming took 3 bases from V and 5 from J; bases not matched to a gene: 6. The chain's CDR3 is CASSPGVAGNNEQFF. CDR3 coding DNA: TGTGCCAGCTCACCTGGGGTAGCGGGAAACAATGAGCAGTTCTTC.

V and J are TRBV2 and TRBJ1-5, with 7 nucleotides matching TRBD1. Per germline, CDR1 SNHLY and CDR2 FYNNEI. Trimming at V came to 5 bases and at J to 3 bases, leaving 7 bases not matched to a gene. The CDR3 is 15 amino acids. The CDR3 DNA reads TGTGCCAGCAGTAAGGGGGACAGTTACAATCAGCCCCAGCATTTT. Translation: CASSKGDSYNQPQHF.

This clone was recorded only once. The gene calls are TRBV18 and TRBJ2-5, with D perhaps TRBD1 (5 bases). CDR3 length equals 17 residues. V lost 3 bases and J lost 0, with 17 bases in between. The germline V gene encodes CDR1 KGHSH and CDR2 LQKENI. CDR3 nucleotide sequence: TGTGCCAGCTCACCTACGCAAACGGACATGTACCAAGAGACCCAGTACTTC. Its protein product is CASSPTQTDMYQETQYF.

J is TRBJ1-1 and V is TRBV7-2; 9 bases align to TRBD1. In germline, CDR1 is SGHTA, CDR2 FQGNSA. CDR3 length equals 14 residues. Losses at the gene ends were 1 base for V and 4 bases for J; bases not matched to a gene: 1. The CDR3 DNA sequence: TGTGCCAGCAGCTTAGTGACAGGGGGCACTGAAGCTTTCTTT. Encoded protein: CASSLVTGGTEAFF. Variable domain in full (rest from reference TRBV7-2 and TRBJ1-1): GAGVSQSPSNKVTEKGKDVELRCDPISGHTALYWYRQSLGQGLEFLIYFQGNSAPDKSGLPSDRFSAERTGGSVSTLTIQRTQQEDSAVYLCASSLVTGGTEAFFGQGTRLTVV.

The chain has TRBV27 and TRBJ1-2; 7 nucleotides match TRBD1. CDR1 MNHEY and CDR2 SMNVEV come from the germline V gene (reference sequence). Trimming at V came to 3 bases and at J to 3 bases, leaving 7 bases not matched to a gene. CDR3 length: 15 amino acids. CDR3 residues: CASSLVQGQYYGYTF. Here the CDR3 DNA reads TGTGCCAGCAGTTTGGTACAGGGACAGTACTATGGCTACACCTTC.

This chain uses TRBV19 with TRBJ2-1; 7 bases match TRBD2. J lost 2 bases, V lost 9 bases, and 16 bases had no gene match. Germline CDR1 and CDR2: LNHDA and SQIVND (reference sequence). This CDR3 spans 17 amino acids. Here the CDR3 reads CASSRIGGSGPYNEQFF. The CDR3 DNA is TGTGCCAGCAGCCGGATAGGCGGGAGTGGCCCCTACAATGAGCAGTTCTTC.

V usage is TRBV6-5 and J usage is TRBJ2-5, with D perhaps TRBD2 (5 bases). Per the germline V gene, CDR1 is MNHEY and CDR2 is SVGAGI. V lost 8 bases and J lost 5, with 18 bases in between. The CDR3 is 14 residues long. For the CDR3, the DNA is TGTGCCAGCTCATCTTGGACGGGGAGTGAGACCCAGTACTTC. It specifies CASSSWTGSETQYF.

The J gene is TRBJ2-7, the V gene TRBV18; maybe TRBD1 (7 bases). Between the trimmed V and J ends, which lost 3 bases and 2 bases, there was a span of 11 bases. Germline lookup yields CDR1 KGHSH and CDR2 LQKENI. This CDR3 comprises 14 residues. CDR3 residues: CASSPEGTAYEQYF. CDR3 DNA sequence: TGTGCCAGCTCACCGGAGGGGACAGCCTACGAGCAGTACTTC.

This chain uses TRBV11-2 with TRBJ1-1; D is unclear. Deletions cut 5 bases from V and 1 base from J, with 8 bases between. CDR1 and CDR2 from the germline V gene are SGHAT and FQNNGV. The length of the CDR3 is 13 residues. The CDR3 region is CASSPRRNTEAFF. In nucleotides, the CDR3 is TGTGCCAGCAGCCCTAGGAGGAACACTGAAGCTTTCTTT.

The chain recombines TRBV28 with TRBJ2-7, with TRBD2 identical over 13 bases. The length of the CDR3 is 17 residues. Germline CDR1 and CDR2: MDHEN and SYDVKM. The V gene end was trimmed by 6 bases and the J gene end by 3 bases; junction bases not matched to a gene: 11. In DNA form, the CDR3 reads TGTGCCAGCAGGCTCACCCGCGGGACTAGCGGGATCTACGAGCAGTACTTC. Translated, it gives CASRLTRGTSGIYEQYF.